Shown below are 15 T cell receptor beta chains from a single sample sequenced in a study of follicular helper T cells after annual influenza vaccination. TCRdb's copy holds only in-frame clones and misses some; the assay was immunoSEQ multiplex PCR. The sample yields approximately 9,800 clones, around four fifths seen once. Time point described: 2015-2016 season, 7 days after influenza vaccination. The material sequenced was CXCR5- memory CD4+ T cells sorted from blood, taken 7 days after influenza vaccination. The origin of the receptors is an adult who received the influenza vaccine.

The chain combines TRBV2 with TRBJ1-1; no clear D gene. V lost 3 bases and J 1 base, leaving 3 bases between the germline ends. The CDR3 is made up of 12 amino acids. CDR1 and CDR2 from the germline V gene are SNHLY and FYNNEI. CDR3: CASSDRNTEAFF. The CDR3 DNA reads TGTGCCAGCAGTGACAGGAACACTGAAGCTTTCTTT.

The rearrangement links TRBV28 to TRBJ2-1; D may be TRBD2 (6 bases). Germline V CDR1 and CDR2: MDHEN, SYDVKM. The CDR3 contains 14 residues. Trimming left V 2 bases short and J 8 bases short, with 13 bases between. DNA for the CDR3: TGTGCCAGCAGTTTAAAGGGGAGGTGGGATGAGCAGTTCTTC. Protein product: CASSLKGRWDEQFF.

V gene TRBV2 combines with J gene TRBJ1-4; no definite D call. Between the trimmed V and J ends, which lost 7 bases and 2 bases, there was a span of 8 bases. The CDR3 covers 13 residues. Germline V gives CDR1 SNHLY, CDR2 FYNNEI. This chain's CDR3 is CASNGLTNEKLFF. The CDR3 nucleotides are TGTGCCAGCAACGGTCTCACTAATGAAAAACTGTTTTTT.

V usage is TRBV5-4 and J usage is TRBJ1-3; TRBD1 might be the D (6 bases). Germline V gene sequence: CDR1 SGHNT, CDR2 YYREEE (reference sequence). V shed 8 bases and J shed 0 bases, with 9 bases lying between them. This CDR3 region has 13 residues. The CDR3 DNA follows: TGTGCCAGAAACAGGGACTCTGGAAACACCATATATTTT. Residues: CARNRDSGNTIYF. Full variable domain (rest looked up from reference TRBV5-4 and TRBJ1-3): ETGVTQSPTHLIKTRGQQVTLRCSSQSGHNTVSWYQQALGQGPQFIFQYYREEENGRGNFPPRFSGLQFPNYSSELNVNALELDDSALYLCARNRDSGNTIYFGEGSWLTVV.

The chain employs TRBV18 and TRBJ1-1; 7 bases line up with TRBD1. Germline V gives CDR1 KGHSH, CDR2 LQKENI. The CDR3 totals 13 residues. Germline trimming cut 2 bases from V and 4 bases from J; bases unmatched to any gene: 1. The CDR3: CASSPDRATEAFF. CDR3 DNA: TGTGCCAGCTCACCAGACAGGGCCACTGAAGCTTTCTTT.

Here the CDR3 DNA reads TGTGCCAGCACCCCACAGGGGACCTATGGCTACACCTTC. It encodes CASTPQGTYGYTF. The chain combines TRBV28 with TRBJ1-2, with 7 bases fitting TRBD1. CDR3 size: 13 residues. CDR1 and CDR2 from the germline V gene are MDHEN and SYDVKM. With V trimmed by 7 bases and J by 4 bases, 6 bases remained unmatched.

The chain is built from TRBV28 and TRBJ1-1; a possible D gene is TRBD1 (6 bases). CDR3 length: 19 residues. Per germline, CDR1 MDHEN and CDR2 SYDVKM. Deletions cut 6 bases from V and 5 bases from J, with 31 bases between. The CDR3 spells CASSPRIQPVGGELTEAFF. The CDR3 DNA reads as TGTGCCAGCAGCCCCCGGATACAACCGGTCGGGGGCGAGTTGACTGAAGCTTTCTTT.

The chain links TRBV5-8 to TRBJ2-2; 10 bases are a match to TRBD1. From germline, CDR1 is SGHTS and CDR2 YDEGEE. Unmatched junction bases numbered 8, after V lost 4 bases and J lost 2 bases. The CDR3 has 17 residues. CDR3 in amino acids: CASSQWDRGLNTGELFF. In DNA form, the CDR3 reads TGTGCCAGCAGCCAATGGGACAGGGGCCTAAACACCGGGGAGCTGTTTTTT.

The CDR3 DNA sequence: TGCAGTGCTAGAGAAGATCAGAGGGCTTTCTTT. Its translation is CSAREDQRAFF. The chain joins TRBV20-1 to TRBJ1-1; D remains unclear. There are 11 residues in the CDR3. Per germline, CDR1 DFQATT and CDR2 SNEGSKA (reference sequence). Trimming removed 0 bases at V and 11 bases at J, with 10 bases between.

As DNA, the CDR3 is TGCGCCAGCAGCAGAACAGCGAGCTCTGGAAACACCATATATTTT. Protein: CASSRTASSGNTIYF. The chain links TRBV4-3 to TRBJ1-3; no reliable D call. The CDR3 totals 15 residues. V gave up 5 bases and J gave up 0 bases, with 11 bases separating them. Germline values: CDR1 LGHNA, CDR2 YSLEER.

This clone was recorded once. This chain connects TRBV27 to TRBJ1-5; the D is unclear. The germline CDR1 and CDR2 sequences are MNHEY and SMNVEV (reference sequence). V was pared by 0 bases and J by 1 base, with 7 bases between. The CDR3 consists of 15 residues. The CDR3, as DNA: TGTGCCAGCAGTTTATCGAGCAGCAGCAATCAGCCCCAGCATTTT. Translating gives CASSLSSSSNQPQHF.

The rearrangement uses TRBV19 and TRBJ1-2; D unresolved. The CDR3 runs 9 residues. Per the germline V gene, CDR1 is LNHDA and CDR2 is SQIVND (reference sequence). V dropped 7 bases and J dropped 7 bases, with 4 bases sitting between them. CDR3 protein: CASTAGYTF. The CDR3 nucleotides are TGTGCCAGTACGGCTGGCTACACCTTC. The full variable domain, its missing parts supplied by reference TRBV19 and TRBJ1-2, is DGGITQSPKYLFRKEGQNVTLSCEQNLNHDAMYWYRQDPGQGLRLIYYSQIVNDFQKGDIAEGYSVSREKKESFPLTVTSAQKNPTAFYLCASTAGYTFGSGTRLTVV.

The chain has TRBV7-8 and TRBJ1-3; D is undetermined. There are 13 residues in the CDR3. Germline V CDR1 and CDR2: SGHVS, FQNEAQ. Trimming cost V 5 bases and J 0 bases, with 5 bases left between them. In DNA, the CDR3 is TGTGCCAGCAGCCTCCTCTCTGGAAACACCATATATTTT. Encoded protein: CASSLLSGNTIYF.

This chain connects TRBV7-2 to TRBJ1-2; D is perhaps TRBD1 (5 bases). Germline CDR1 SGHTA, CDR2 FQGNSA. Trimming cost V 1 base and J 2 bases, with 11 bases left between them. The CDR3 is 15 residues long. The CDR3 DNA sequence: TGTGCCAGCAGCTTAGGGGGGGGTGTAAACTATGGCTACACCTTC. Residues: CASSLGGGVNYGYTF.

The chain joins TRBV28 to TRBJ2-3; D unresolved. The germline V gene encodes CDR1 MDHEN and CDR2 SYDVKM. The V end lost 2 bases, the J end lost 5 bases, and 20 bases lay between the germline ends. CDR3 size: 17 residues. CDR3 nucleotide sequence: TGTGCCAGCAGTTTAGGTCGACTCCGAAGAGGTGGAGATACGCAGTATTTT. It translates to CASSLGRLRRGGDTQYF.